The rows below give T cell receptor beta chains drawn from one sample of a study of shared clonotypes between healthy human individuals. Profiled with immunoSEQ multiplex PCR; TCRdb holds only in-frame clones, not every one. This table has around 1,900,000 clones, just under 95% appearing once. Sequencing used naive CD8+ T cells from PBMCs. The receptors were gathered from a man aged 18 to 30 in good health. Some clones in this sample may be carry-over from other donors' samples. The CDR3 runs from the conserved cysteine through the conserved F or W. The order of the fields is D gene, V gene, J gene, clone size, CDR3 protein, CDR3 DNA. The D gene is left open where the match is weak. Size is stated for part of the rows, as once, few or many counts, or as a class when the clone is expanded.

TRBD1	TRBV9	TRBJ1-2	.	CASSPPGGNYGYTF	TGTGCCAGCAGCCCCCCAGGGGGGAACTATGGCTACACCTTC
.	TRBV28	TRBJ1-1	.	CASRITGRGDTEAFF	TGTGCCAGCAGGATAACAGGGAGGGGAGACACTGAAGCTTTCTTT
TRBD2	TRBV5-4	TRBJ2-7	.	CASSSGLAGGPYEQYF	TGTGCCAGCAGCTCTGGACTAGCGGGAGGGCCCTACGAGCAGTACTTC
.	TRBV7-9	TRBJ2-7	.	CASSGETYEQYF	TGTGCCAGCTCGGGGGAGACCTACGAGCAGTACTTC
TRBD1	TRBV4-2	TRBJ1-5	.	CASSPELRQGWNQPQHF	TGTGCCAGCAGCCCAGAATTGAGACAGGGTTGGAATCAGCCCCAGCATTTT
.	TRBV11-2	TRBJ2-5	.	CASSPTSRAKETQYF	TGTGCCAGCAGCCCCACATCGCGGGCCAAAGAGACCCAGTACTTC
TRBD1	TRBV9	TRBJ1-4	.	CASSPGDSVNEKLFF	TGTGCCAGCAGCCCGGGGGACAGCGTTAATGAAAAACTGTTTTTT
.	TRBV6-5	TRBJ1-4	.	CASSYSRFREKLFF	TGTGCCAGCAGTTACTCCAGGTTTCGAGAAAAACTGTTTTTT
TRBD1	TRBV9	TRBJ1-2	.	CASSFQGVGYTF	TGTGCCAGCAGCTTCCAGGGGGTTGGCTACACCTTC
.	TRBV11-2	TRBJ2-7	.	CATAGFEQYF	TGTGCGACGGCGGGGTTTGAGCAGTACTTC
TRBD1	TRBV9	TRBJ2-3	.	CASSGPQGALRDTQYF	TGTGCCAGCAGCGGACCACAGGGGGCCTTAAGAGATACGCAGTATTTT
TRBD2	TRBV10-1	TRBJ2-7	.	CASSESGLADLYEQYF	TGCGCCAGCAGTGAGTCCGGGCTAGCGGACCTCTACGAGCAGTACTTC
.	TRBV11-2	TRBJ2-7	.	CASSLSQYEQYF	TGTGCCAGCAGCCTAAGTCAATACGAGCAGTACTTC
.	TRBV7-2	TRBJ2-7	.	CASSPRGLSYEQYF	TGTGCCAGCAGCCCCCGGGGCCTCTCCTACGAGCAGTACTTC
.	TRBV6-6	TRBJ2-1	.	CASYSSSYNEQFF	TGTGCCAGTTATAGCTCCTCCTACAATGAGCAGTTCTTC
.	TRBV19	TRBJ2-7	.	CASSPGRNSYEQYF	TGTGCCAGTAGTCCGGGACGGAACTCCTACGAGCAGTACTTC
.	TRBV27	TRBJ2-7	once	CASSFEAGLPYEQYF	TGTGCCAGCAGTTTCGAAGCGGGCCTCCCCTACGAGCAGTACTTC
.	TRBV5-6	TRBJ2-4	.	CASSLSFVAQNIQYF	TGTGCCAGCAGCTTGTCTTTTGTGGCCCAAAACATTCAGTACTTC
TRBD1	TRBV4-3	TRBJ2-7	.	CASSQVSDRGFRQYF	TGCGCCAGCAGCCAAGTATCGGACAGGGGGTTTCGGCAGTACTTC
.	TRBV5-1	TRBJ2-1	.	CASSPLGGPRPNEQFF	TGCGCCAGCAGCCCCCTTGGCGGGCCTCGCCCCAATGAGCAGTTCTTC
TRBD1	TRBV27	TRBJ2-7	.	CASSWTGGSAYEQYF	TGTGCCAGCAGTTGGACAGGGGGAAGTGCCTACGAGCAGTACTTC
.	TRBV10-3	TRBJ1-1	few	CALPINLGVNTEAFF	TGTGCCCTTCCCATTAACCTGGGGGTGAACACTGAAGCTTTCTTT
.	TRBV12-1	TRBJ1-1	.	CASTSGHRNTEAFF	TGTGCCAGCACCTCGGGACACAGGAACACTGAAGCTTTCTTT
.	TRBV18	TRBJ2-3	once	CASSPPTRARTDTQYF	TGTGCCAGCTCACCACCTACCAGGGCAAGGACAGATACGCAGTATTTT
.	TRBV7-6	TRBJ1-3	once	CASSPSPLPGNTIYF	TGTGCCAGCAGCCCCTCCCCCCTACCTGGAAACACCATATATTTT
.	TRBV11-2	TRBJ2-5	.	CASSSGTGLMETQYF	TGTGCCAGCAGCTCCGGTACAGGGTTGATGGAGACCCAGTACTTC
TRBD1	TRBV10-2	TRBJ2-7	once	CASEQGNEQYF	TGCGCCAGCGAACAGGGGAACGAGCAGTACTTC
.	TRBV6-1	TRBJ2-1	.	CASSFQGGPYNEQFF	TGTGCCAGCAGTTTCCAGGGGGGGCCTTACAATGAGCAGTTCTTC
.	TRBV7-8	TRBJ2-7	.	CASSSLTHKNSYEQYF	TGTGCCAGCAGCTCCCTGACCCATAAAAATTCCTACGAGCAGTACTTC
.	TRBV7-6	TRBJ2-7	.	CASSLRTESYEQYF	TGTGCCAGCAGCTTAAGGACGGAAAGCTACGAGCAGTACTTC
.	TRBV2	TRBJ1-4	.	CASRLPGTNEKLFF	TGTGCCAGCAGACTCCCTGGGACTAATGAAAAACTGTTTTTT
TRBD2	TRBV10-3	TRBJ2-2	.	CAIGGGRALGELFF	TGTGCCATCGGTGGCGGGAGGGCCCTCGGGGAGCTGTTTTTT
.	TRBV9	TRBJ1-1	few	CASSVLGNTEAFF	TGTGCCAGCAGCGTCCTAGGGAACACTGAAGCTTTCTTT
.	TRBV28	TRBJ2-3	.	CASSPPPHSSDTQYF	TGTGCCAGCAGTCCACCCCCTCATTCGTCCGATACGCAGTATTTT
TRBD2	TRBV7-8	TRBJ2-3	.	CASSLASGLAVDTQYF	TGTGCCAGCAGCTTAGCATCCGGACTAGCCGTGGATACGCAGTATTTT
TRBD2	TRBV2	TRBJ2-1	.	CASTRLAGEHNEQFF	TGTGCCAGCACCAGACTAGCGGGTGAACACAATGAGCAGTTCTTC
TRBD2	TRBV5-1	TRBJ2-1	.	CASSLAPSGITSNEQFF	TGCGCCAGCAGCTTGGCTCCTAGCGGGATTACGAGCAATGAGCAGTTCTTC
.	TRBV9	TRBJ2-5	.	CASSGSGGGAKETQYF	TGTGCCAGCAGCGGCTCCGGAGGGGGGGCTAAAGAGACCCAGTACTTC
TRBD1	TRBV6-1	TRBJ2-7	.	CASSDPQGALVEQYF	TGTGCCAGCAGTGACCCACAGGGGGCCTTAGTCGAGCAGTACTTC
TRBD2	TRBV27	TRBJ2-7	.	CASSLMGGRAIYEQYF	TGTGCCAGCAGTTTAATGGGCGGGAGGGCCATCTACGAGCAGTACTTC
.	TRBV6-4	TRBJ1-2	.	CASSDSIALWTVMRGYTF	TGTGCCAGCAGTGACTCGATAGCTTTATGGACTGTCATGAGGGGCTACACCTTC